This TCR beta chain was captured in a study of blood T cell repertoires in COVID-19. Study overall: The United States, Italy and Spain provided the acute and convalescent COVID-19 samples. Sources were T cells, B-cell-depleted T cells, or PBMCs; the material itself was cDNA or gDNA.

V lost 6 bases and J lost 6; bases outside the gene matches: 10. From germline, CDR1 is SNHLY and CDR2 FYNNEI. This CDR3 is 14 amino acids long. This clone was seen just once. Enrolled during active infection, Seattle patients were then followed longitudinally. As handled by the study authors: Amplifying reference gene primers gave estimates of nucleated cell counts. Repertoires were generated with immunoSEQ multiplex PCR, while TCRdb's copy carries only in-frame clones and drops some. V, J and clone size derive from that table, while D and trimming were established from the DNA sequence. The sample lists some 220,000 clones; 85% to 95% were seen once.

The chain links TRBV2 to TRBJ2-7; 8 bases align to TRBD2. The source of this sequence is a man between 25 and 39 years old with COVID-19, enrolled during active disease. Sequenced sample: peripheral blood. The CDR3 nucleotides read TGTGCCAGCAGGGGGGGAGCGGGGGATGTCGAGCAGTACTTC. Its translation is CASRGGAGDVEQYF.